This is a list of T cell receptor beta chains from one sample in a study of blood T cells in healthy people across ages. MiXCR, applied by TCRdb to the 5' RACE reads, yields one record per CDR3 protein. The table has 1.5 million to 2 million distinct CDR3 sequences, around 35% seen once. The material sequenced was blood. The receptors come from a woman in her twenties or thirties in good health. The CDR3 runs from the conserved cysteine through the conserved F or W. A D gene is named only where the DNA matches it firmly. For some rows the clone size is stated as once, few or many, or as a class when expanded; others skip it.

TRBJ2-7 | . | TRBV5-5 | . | TGTGCCAGCAGCTTGGCGGGCATTCGGAGAGCGGCCTACGAGCAGTACTTC | CASSLAGIRRAAYEQYF
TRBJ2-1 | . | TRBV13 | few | TGTGCCAGCAGAACACTATATGAGGGCTCCTACAATGAGCAGTTCTTC | CASRTLYEGSYNEQFF
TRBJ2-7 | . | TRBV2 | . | TGTGCCAGCAGTGAAGAGCGGACCTCCTACGAGCAGTACTTC | CASSEERTSYEQYF
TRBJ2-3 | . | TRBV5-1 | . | TGCGCCAGCAGCTTGTCGGAGAGGCGAACAGATACGCAGTATTTT | CASSLSERRTDTQYF
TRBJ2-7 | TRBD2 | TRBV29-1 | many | TGCAGCGTTGAAGATGGACTAGCGGGAGGGTACGAGCAGTACTTC | CSVEDGLAGGYEQYF
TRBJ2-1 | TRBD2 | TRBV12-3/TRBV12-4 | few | TGTGCCAGCAGTTTAGCGTCAGGCCGCCTAGCGGGAACTGAGCAGTTCTTC | CASSLASGRLAGTEQFF
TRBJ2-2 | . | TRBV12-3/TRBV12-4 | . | TGTGCCAGCAGTTTTCGGCCCTGGGCCGCTGGGGGGCGAACCGGGGAGCAGTTTTTT | CASSFRPWAAGGRTGEQFF
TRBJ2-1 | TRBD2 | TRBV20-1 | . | TGCAGTGCTAGAGATGGACTAGCGAGAAACTCCTACAATGAGCAGTTCTTC | CSARDGLARNSYNEQFF
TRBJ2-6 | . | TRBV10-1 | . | TGCGCCAGCAGTGAGCAGGGGTCTGGGGCCAACGTCCTGACTTTC | CASSEQGSGANVLTF
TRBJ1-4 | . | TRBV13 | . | TGTGCCAGCAGCGGACCTCCAGGAAATGAAAAACTGTTTTTT | CASSGPPGNEKLFF
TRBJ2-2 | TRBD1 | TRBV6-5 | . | TGTGCCAGCAGCCGACAGGGGGCAAACGGGGAGCTGTTTTTT | CASSRQGANGELFF
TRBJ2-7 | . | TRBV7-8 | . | TGTGCCAGCAGCCCCCTTGCCTGGAGTGAGCAGTACTTC | CASSPLAWSEQYF
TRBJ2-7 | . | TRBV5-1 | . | TGCACCAGCAGCTCGGACAGCACCTACGAGCAGTACTTC | CTSSSDSTYEQYF
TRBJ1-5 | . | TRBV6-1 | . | TGTGCCAGCAGTGGAGTGGGGGGCAGGGTACGAAGCAATCAGCCCCAGCATTTT | CASSGVGGRVRSNQPQHF
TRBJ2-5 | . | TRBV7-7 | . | TGTGCCAGCAGCTCGGGGGAGGCCCAAGAGACCCAGTACTTC | CASSSGEAQETQYF
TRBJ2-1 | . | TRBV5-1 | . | TGCGCCAGCAGCTTGGCATTGGGCGGTTCCTACAATGAGCAGTTCTTC | CASSLALGGSYNEQFF
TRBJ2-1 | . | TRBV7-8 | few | TGTGCCAGCAGCCCGAGGTGGCAAGGGCTGGGGAATGAGCAGTTCTTC | CASSPRWQGLGNEQFF
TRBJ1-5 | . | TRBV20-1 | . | TGCAGTGCTAGAGTCAGGGGTCAGCCCCAGCATTTT | CSARVRGQPQHF
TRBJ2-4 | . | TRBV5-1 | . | TGCGCCAGCAGATTGACCGGACCCGAAAACATTCAGTACTTC | CASRLTGPENIQYF
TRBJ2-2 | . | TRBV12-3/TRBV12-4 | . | TGTGCCAGCAGTTTAAAGGGGTCCGGGGAGCTGTTTTTT | CASSLKGSGELFF
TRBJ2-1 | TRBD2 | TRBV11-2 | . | TGTGCCAGCAGCCCCCCTAGCGGGAGCGGCTACAATGAGCAGTTCTTC | CASSPPSGSGYNEQFF
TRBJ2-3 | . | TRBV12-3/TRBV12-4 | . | TGTGCCAGCAGTTTATCGAGGGGGGGCACAGATACGCAGTATTTT | CASSLSRGGTDTQYF
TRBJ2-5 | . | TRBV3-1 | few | TGTGCCAGCAGCCAAGATGTGCAAGAGACCCAGTACTTC | CASSQDVQETQYF
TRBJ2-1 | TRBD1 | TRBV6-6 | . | TGTGCCAGCAGTACACAGGGGAATGAGCAGTTCTTC | CASSTQGNEQFF
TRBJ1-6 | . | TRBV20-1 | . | TGCAGTGCCGAATCCCGGGGGGCGTTCGGGAATTCACCCCTCCACTTT | CSAESRGAFGNSPLHF
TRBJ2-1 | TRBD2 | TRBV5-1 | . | TGCGCCAGCAGCTTGAGGCGGCTAGCGGAGGTTCTCAATGAGCAGTTCTTC | CASSLRRLAEVLNEQFF
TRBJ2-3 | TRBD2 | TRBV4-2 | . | TGTGCCAGCAGCCTACAGCGGGGGTCCAGCACAGATACGCAGTATTTT | CASSLQRGSSTDTQYF
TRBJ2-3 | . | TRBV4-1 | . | TGCGCCAGCAGCCGGACGTTAGCAGGGGGGGATTGTGGTACGCAGTATTTT | CASSRTLAGGDCGTQYF
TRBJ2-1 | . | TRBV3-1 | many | TGTGCCAGCAGCCAAGGCGCTAGTGGGGGTCGTCAGTTCTTC | CASSQGASGGRQFF
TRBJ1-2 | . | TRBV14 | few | TGTGCCAGCAGCCAAGATCTTCAGAAAGGAGGCTACACCTTC | CASSQDLQKGGYTF
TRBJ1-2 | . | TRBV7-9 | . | TGTGCCAGCAGTTCGGTCCGGATTAGCTATGGCTACACCTTC | CASSSVRISYGYTF
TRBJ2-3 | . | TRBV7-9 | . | TGTGCCAGCAGCTTAAAACCGGGACTTTCTAGCACAGATACGCAGTATTTT | CASSLKPGLSSTDTQYF
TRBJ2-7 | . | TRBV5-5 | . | TGTGCCAGCAGCGGTACGGGGACTGGGGGCTACGAGCAGTACTTC | CASSGTGTGGYEQYF
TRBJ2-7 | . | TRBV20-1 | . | TGCAGTGCTAGGGGGGAGAGAGGATGGTACGAGCAGTACTTC | CSARGERGWYEQYF
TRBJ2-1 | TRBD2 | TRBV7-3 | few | TGTGCCAGCAGCTTACATCGGGGGGGCACCTTGAATGAGCAGTTCTTC | CASSLHRGGTLNEQFF
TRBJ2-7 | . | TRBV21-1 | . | TGTGCCAGCAGGACGAGACAGAGCTCCTACGAGCAGTACTTC | CASRTRQSSYEQYF
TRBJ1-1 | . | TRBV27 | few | TGTGCCAGCAGTACGGTCCTTAGGGGTGACACTGAAGCTTTCTTT | CASSTVLRGDTEAFF
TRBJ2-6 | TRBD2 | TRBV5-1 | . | TGCGCCAGCAGCTTGGGAATTGGCACTAGCGCTAACGGGGCCAACGTCCTGACTTTC | CASSLGIGTSANGANVLTF
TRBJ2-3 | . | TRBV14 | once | TGTGCCAGCAGCCAAGTCAACGGGGCACAAGATACGCAGTATTTT | CASSQVNGAQDTQYF